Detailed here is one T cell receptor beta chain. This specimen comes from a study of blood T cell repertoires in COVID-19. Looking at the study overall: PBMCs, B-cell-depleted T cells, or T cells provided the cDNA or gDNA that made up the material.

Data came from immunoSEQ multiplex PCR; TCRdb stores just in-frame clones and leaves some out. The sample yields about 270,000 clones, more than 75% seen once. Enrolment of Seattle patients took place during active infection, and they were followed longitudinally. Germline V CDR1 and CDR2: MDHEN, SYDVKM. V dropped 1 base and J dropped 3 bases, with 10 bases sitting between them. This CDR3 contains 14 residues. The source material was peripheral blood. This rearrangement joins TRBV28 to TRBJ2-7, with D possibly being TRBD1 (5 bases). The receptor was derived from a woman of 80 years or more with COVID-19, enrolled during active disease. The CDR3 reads CASSLSGNNYEQYV. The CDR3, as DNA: TGTGCCAGCAGTTTATCAGGGAACAACTACGAGCAGTACGTC.